This paragraph covers one TCR beta chain sequence. The data derive from a study of blood T cell repertoires in COVID-19. As for the study in general: Both acute and convalescent COVID-19 samples were obtained from the United States, Italy and Spain.

Per the study methods: It was from reference gene primer amplification that nucleated cell counts were estimated. The method was immunoSEQ multiplex PCR; TCRdb's version includes in-frame clones alone and lacks a portion of them. The V and J calls and the clone size are those of that table, but D and trimming were determined from the DNA. The sample lists 200,000 to 250,000 clones, just over 85% occurring once. V was pared by 4 bases and J by 6 bases, with 3 bases of the junction left unmatched. The germline CDR1 and CDR2 sequences are MNHEY and SMNVEV (reference sequence). The CDR3 consists of 13 residues.

The sample consisted of PBMCs or T cells enriched from blood (not recorded which). The sequence was obtained from a woman aged 35 to 49 with acute COVID-19. The chain links TRBV27 to TRBJ1-2; TRBD1 agrees at 9 bases. The CDR3 spells CASSSGQGNGYTF. The CDR3 bases are TGTGCCAGCAGTTCCGGACAGGGGAATGGCTACACCTTC.